These 18 T cell receptor beta chains were all obtained from the same sample, sequenced in a study of cytomegalovirus exposure and HLA in healthy donors. Primers: 60 Vbeta forward and 13 Jbeta reverse. Method: immunoSEQ multiplex PCR; TCRdb's copy keeps in-frame clones and lacks some. The data contain approximately 150,000 clones, around four fifths of them singletons. Sequenced: PBMCs. Receptors originate from a man in his late teens or twenties in good health and CMV-seropositive.

The J gene is TRBJ2-7, the V gene TRBV12-5; D perhaps matches TRBD2 (6 bases). Trimming cost V 0 bases and J 3 bases, with 21 bases left between them. The germline gives CDR1 LGHNT, CDR2 FRNRAP. The CDR3 consists of 18 residues. CDR3 amino acids: CASGLVKPREEGGYEQYF. The CDR3 bases are TGTGCTAGTGGTTTGGTAAAGCCCCGCGAGGAGGGAGGCTACGAGCAGTACTTC.

This clone was found a few times. The rearrangement uses TRBV4-3 and TRBJ2-2; TRBD2 agrees at 7 bases. This CDR3 region has 14 residues. Losses at the gene ends were 4 bases for V and 6 bases for J; bases not matched to a gene: 5. Germline V gives CDR1 LGHNA, CDR2 YSLEER. The CDR3 is CASSLAGGAGELFF. CDR3 in DNA: TGCGCCAGCAGCCTCGCTGGGGGGGCCGGGGAGCTGTTTTTT.

The chain links TRBV27 to TRBJ2-2, with D unclear. Trimming removed 3 bases from V and 6 bases from J, with 5 bases in between. CDR3 length: 12 residues. CDR1 and CDR2 (germline): MNHEY, SMNVEV (reference sequence). CDR3 sequence reads: CASSFEAGELFF. The DNA of the CDR3 is TGTGCCAGCAGTTTTGAGGCCGGGGAGCTGTTTTTT.

Turning to this clone: Since the CDR3 does not end with the conserved phenylalanine or tryptophan, this likely comes from a read error. The chain uses TRBV2 and TRBJ1-6, with 10 positions matching TRBD1. CDR3 length equals 16 residues. The germline V gene encodes CDR1 SNHLY and CDR2 FYNNEI. V was pared by 3 bases and J by 9 bases, with 8 bases of the junction left unmatched. The CDR3 loop reads CASSDGTGALGSPLHL. Written as DNA, the CDR3 is TGTGCCAGCAGTGATGGGACAGGGGCCCTTGGTTCACCCCTCCACCTT.

CDR3 coding DNA: TGTGCCAGCAGCTTGGCTGGGGGGGGGCATTTAAATACGCAGTATTTT. Translation: CASSLAGGGHLNTQYF. This chain links TRBV5-4 with TRBJ2-3; TRBD2 might be the D (7 bases). V lost 0 bases, J lost 7 bases, and 18 bases lay in between. The length of the CDR3 is 16 residues. The germline V gene has CDR1 SGHNT and CDR2 YYREEE (reference sequence).

The J gene is TRBJ1-2, the V gene TRBV6-6, with TRBD1 matching 9 bases. The CDR3 extends over 14 amino acids. Germline values: CDR1 MNHNY, CDR2 SVGAGI (reference sequence). V lost 6 bases and J lost 5; bases outside the gene matches: 7. The CDR3 bases are TGTGCCAGCAGCGGACAGGGGCGCGCTTATGGCTACACCTTC. Its translation: CASSGQGRAYGYTF.

V usage is TRBV6-4 and J usage is TRBJ1-5; no definite D call. The CDR3 sequence is 10 residues long. Germline values: CDR1 MRHNA, CDR2 SNTAGT. V lost 9 bases and J 6 bases, leaving 6 bases between the germline ends. The CDR3 bases are TGTGCCAGTTTCAGTCAGCCCCAGCATTTT. Translating it yields CASFSQPQHF.

The chain combines TRBV6-5 with TRBJ2-1, with 7 nucleotides matching TRBD2. The germline gives CDR1 MNHEY, CDR2 SVGAGI. This CDR3 has 13 residues. The V gene end was trimmed by 7 bases and the J gene end by 6 bases; junction bases not matched to a gene: 6. The CDR3 nucleotides are TGTGCCAGCACCCGGGAGGTGAGCAATGAGCAGTTCTTC. As protein: CASTREVSNEQFF.

V and J are TRBV27 and TRBJ1-2; TRBD1 matches 7 bases. In germline, CDR1 is MNHEY, CDR2 SMNVEV (reference sequence). Trimming removed 2 bases from V and 4 bases from J; junction bases left unmatched: 7. This CDR3 contains 15 residues. The CDR3 spells CASSLLRQGGYGYTF. The CDR3 DNA reads TGTGCCAGCAGTTTACTTCGACAGGGAGGCTATGGCTACACCTTC.

The table lists this clone with a few counts. The CDR3 is CASHGLTETQYF. The DNA for the CDR3 is TGTGCCAGCCATGGACTGACGGAGACCCAGTACTTC. The chain employs TRBV6-6 and TRBJ2-5; TRBD2 is a possible D gene (5 bases). There are 12 residues in the CDR3. CDR1 and CDR2 (germline): MNHNY, SVGAGI (reference sequence). V lost 8 bases and J lost 5, with 12 bases in between.

The genes are TRBV7-9 and TRBJ1-1; maybe TRBD1 (5 bases). Germline lookup yields CDR1 SEHNR and CDR2 FQNEAQ (reference sequence). Between the trimmed V and J ends, which lost 2 bases and 4 bases, there was a span of 14 bases. The CDR3 is 15 amino acids. The CDR3 coding sequence is TGTGCCAGCAGCTTAAGCTCTGGTAGGGGCACTGAAGCTTTCTTT. Translating it yields CASSLSSGRGTEAFF. The whole variable domain, remainder taken from reference TRBV7-9 and TRBJ1-1, is DTGVSQNPRHKITKRGQNVTFRCDPISEHNRLYWYRQTLGQGPEFLTYFQNEAQLEKSRLLSDRFSAERPKGSFSTLEIQRTEQGDSAMYLCASSLSSGRGTEAFFGQGTRLTVV.

This clone was observed a handful of times. The chain couples TRBV11-2 to TRBJ2-1; 11 positions agree with TRBD1. The CDR3 has 15 amino acids. V lost 5 bases and J lost 6; bases outside the gene matches: 6. Germline lookup yields CDR1 SGHAT and CDR2 FQNNGV. CDR3 in amino acids: CASSRTGGGPNEQFF. In nucleotides, the CDR3 is TGTGCCAGCAGCCGGACAGGGGGCGGTCCCAATGAGCAGTTCTTC.

This chain joins TRBV29-1 and TRBJ2-2; TRBD2 matches at 10 bases. The V and J ends lost 8 bases and 4 bases, in that order; junction bases with no gene match: 10. Per the germline V gene, CDR1 is SQVTM and CDR2 is ANQGSEA. The CDR3 covers 15 residues. CDR3: CSFIAGGPITGELFF. The DNA of the CDR3 is TGCAGCTTCATAGCGGGAGGCCCCATCACCGGGGAGCTGTTTTTT.

V usage is TRBV10-3 and J usage is TRBJ2-6, with TRBD1 as a possible D gene (6 bases). From germline, CDR1 is ENHRY and CDR2 SYGVKD. The CDR3 consists of 15 residues. V lost 5 bases and J 2 bases, leaving 10 bases between the germline ends. CDR3 protein: CAISSQGTGANVLTF. Written as DNA, the CDR3 is TGTGCCATCAGTTCACAGGGTACTGGGGCCAACGTCCTGACTTTC.

This CDR3 reads CASSLGQTEAFF. CDR3 in DNA: TGCGCCAGCAGCTTGGGACAGACTGAAGCTTTCTTT. This chain joins TRBV5-1 and TRBJ1-1; TRBD1 might be the D (5 bases). Trimming stripped 0 bases from V and 5 bases from J, with 5 bases between. Germline lookup yields CDR1 SGHRS and CDR2 YFSETQ. The CDR3 runs to 12 residues.

The chain recombines TRBV28 with TRBJ2-3; no reliable D call. The CDR3 contains 13 residues. Trimming pared 6 bases from V and 6 bases from J, leaving 13 bases between. Germline V lookup: CDR1 MDHEN, CDR2 SYDVKM. The CDR3 DNA reads as TGTGCCAGCAGCCTACCTAATTCGGATACGCAGTATTTT. Translated, it gives CASSLPNSDTQYF.

V and J are TRBV28 and TRBJ1-1; D unclear. This CDR3 comprises 14 residues. CDR1 MDHEN and CDR2 SYDVKM come from the germline V gene. The germline V and J ends were trimmed by 2 bases and 5 bases, with 12 bases remaining between them. The DNA for the CDR3 is TGTGCCAGCAGTTTAAGAGGTATGAGGACTGAAGCTTTCTTT. Protein: CASSLRGMRTEAFF. Full variable domain (rest looked up from reference TRBV28 and TRBJ1-1): DVKVTQSSRYLVKRTGEKVFLECVQDMDHENMFWYRQDPGLGLRLIYFSYDVKMKEKGDIPEGYSVSREKKERFSLILESASTNQTSMYLCASSLRGMRTEAFFGQGTRLTVV.

This clone was seen a few times. The chain recombines TRBV9 with TRBJ1-4, with a weak D call TRBD1 (5 bases). CDR3 length: 13 residues. Germline-derived CDR1 and CDR2 are SGDLS and YYNGEE. V was clipped by 0 bases and J by 11 bases, with 11 bases between them. The CDR3 protein is CASSVGGASKLFF. DNA for the CDR3: TGTGCCAGCAGCGTAGGCGGGGCCTCCAAACTGTTTTTT.